Given below is one T cell receptor (beta chain) in context. The antigen is not known. TCRdb passed the 5' RACE reads through MiXCR, listing each CDR3 protein once. The sample records about 62,000 distinct CDR3 sequences, approximately 9% being singletons. The CDR3 runs 14 residues. Unmatched junction bases numbered 9, after V lost 4 bases and J lost 6 bases. Germline-derived CDR1 and CDR2 are SGDLS and YYNGEE. This record comes from a study of T-cell memory formation after mild COVID-19. Study at large: Most TCR clusters belonged to a single donor. Study-level results: Some clones that responded turned up in pre-infection memory, which suggests that cross-reactive memory joined in.

The source material was PBMCs or a T cell subset sorted from them (not recorded which). The J gene is TRBJ1-1, the V gene TRBV9, with TRBD1 matching over 7 bases. This clonotype was obtained from a man younger than 35 who had mild COVID-19 (a few samples of this study predate the infection). Cell type and time point are not known. This chain's CDR3 is CASSIGGAGSEAFF. Written as DNA, the CDR3 is TGTGCCAGCAGCATAGGGGGCGCGGGTTCTGAAGCTTTCTTT.